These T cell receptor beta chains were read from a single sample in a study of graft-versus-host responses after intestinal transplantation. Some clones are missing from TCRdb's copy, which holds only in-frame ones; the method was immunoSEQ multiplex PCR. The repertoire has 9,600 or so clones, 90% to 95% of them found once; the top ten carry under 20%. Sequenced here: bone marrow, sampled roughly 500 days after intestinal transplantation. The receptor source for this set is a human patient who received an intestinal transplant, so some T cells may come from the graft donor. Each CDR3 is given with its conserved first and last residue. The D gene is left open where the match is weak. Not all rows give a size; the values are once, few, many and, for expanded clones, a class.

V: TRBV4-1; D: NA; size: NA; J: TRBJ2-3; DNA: TGCGCCAGCAGCCAAGCGACAGATACGCAGTATTTT; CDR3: CASSQATDTQYF
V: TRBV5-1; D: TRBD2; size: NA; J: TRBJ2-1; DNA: TGCGCCAGCCGCCTGGGGACTAGCGGGACCTACAATGAGCAGTTCTTC; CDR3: CASRLGTSGTYNEQFF
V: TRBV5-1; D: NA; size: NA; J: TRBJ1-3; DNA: TGCGCCAGCAGCTTGACTGGGGAGGTGTCCGGAAACACCATATATTTT; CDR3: CASSLTGEVSGNTIYF
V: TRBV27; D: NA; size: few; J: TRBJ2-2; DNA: TGTGCCAGCAGTCCAGGGGACACCACCGGGGAGCTGTTTTTT; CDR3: CASSPGDTTGELFF
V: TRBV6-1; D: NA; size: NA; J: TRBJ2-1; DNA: TGTGCCAGCAGCCACGGGGGCTACAATGAGCAGTTCTTC; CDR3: CASSHGGYNEQFF
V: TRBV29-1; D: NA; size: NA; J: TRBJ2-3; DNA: TGCAGCGTTGAATATGTCGCGGGCCAGTGGAGCACAGATACGCAGTATTTT; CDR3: CSVEYVAGQWSTDTQYF
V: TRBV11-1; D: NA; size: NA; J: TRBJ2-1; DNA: TGTGCCAGCAGCTTCCTAGGAGGTATCAACAATGAGCAGTTCTTC; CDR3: CASSFLGGINNEQFF
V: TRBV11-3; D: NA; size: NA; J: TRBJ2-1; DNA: TGTGCCAGCAGCCTACAAGCGGGCTCCTACAATGAGCAGTTCTTC; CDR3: CASSLQAGSYNEQFF
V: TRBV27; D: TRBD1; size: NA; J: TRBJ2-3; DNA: TGTGCCAGCAGGACAGGGGCCGCGGGAGATACGCAGTATTTT; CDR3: CASRTGAAGDTQYF
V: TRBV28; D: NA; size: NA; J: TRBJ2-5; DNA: TGTGCCAGCAGTTTTCTTGAGACCCAGTACTTC; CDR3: CASSFLETQYF
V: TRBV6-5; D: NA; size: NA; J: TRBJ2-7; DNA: TGTGCCAGCAGTTACTCGGACAAGTCCTACGAGCAGTACTTC; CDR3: CASSYSDKSYEQYF
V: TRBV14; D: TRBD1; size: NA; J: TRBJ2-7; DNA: TGTGCCAGCAGCCAAGCGGACAGGGAAGAAATCTTC; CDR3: CASSQADREEIF
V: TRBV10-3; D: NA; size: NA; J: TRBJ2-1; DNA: TGTGCCATCAGTGATTTAGAGGGATCCTACAATGAGCAGTTCTTC; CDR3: CAISDLEGSYNEQFF
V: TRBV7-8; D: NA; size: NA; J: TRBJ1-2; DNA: TGTGCCAGCAGCCTAGACCGACAAACGAACTATGGCTACACCTTC; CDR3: CASSLDRQTNYGYTF
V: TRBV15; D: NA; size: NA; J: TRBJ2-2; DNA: TGTGCCACCAGCAGACCTACAGGGACGAACACCGGGGAGCTGTTTTTT; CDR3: CATSRPTGTNTGELFF
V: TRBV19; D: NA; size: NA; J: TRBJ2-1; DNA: TGTGCCAGTCGACAGGGACTAAGCTCCTACAATGAGCAGTTCTTC; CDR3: CASRQGLSSYNEQFF
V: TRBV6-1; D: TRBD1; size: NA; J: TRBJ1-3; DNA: TGTGCCAGCAGGGCGGGACAGTCCTTGGCGAACACCATATATTTT; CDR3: CASRAGQSLANTIYF
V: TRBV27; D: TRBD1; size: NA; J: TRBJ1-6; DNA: TGTGCCAGCAGTCCACGGACAGGGATTGGTAATTCACCCCTCCACTTT; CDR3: CASSPRTGIGNSPLHF
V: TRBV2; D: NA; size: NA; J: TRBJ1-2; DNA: TGTGCCAGCAGTAGGGACCGAACCTATGGCTACACCTTC; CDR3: CASSRDRTYGYTF
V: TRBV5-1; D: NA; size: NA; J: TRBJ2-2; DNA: TGCGCCAGCAGCGTACAGGGTATAGGCACCGGGGAGCTGTTTTTT; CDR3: CASSVQGIGTGELFF
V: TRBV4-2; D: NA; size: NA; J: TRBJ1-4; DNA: TGTGCCAGCAGCCAAAGTCTGGGGTTAACTAATGAAAAACTGTTTTTT; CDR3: CASSQSLGLTNEKLFF
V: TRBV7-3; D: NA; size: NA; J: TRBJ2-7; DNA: TGTGCCAGCAGCCCTTCTAGAGAGAACGAGCAGTACTTC; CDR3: CASSPSRENEQYF
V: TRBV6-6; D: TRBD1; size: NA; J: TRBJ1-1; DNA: TGTGCCAGCAGTTACTTCCGGGGACAGGCCTATTCTGAAGCTTTCTTT; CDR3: CASSYFRGQAYSEAFF
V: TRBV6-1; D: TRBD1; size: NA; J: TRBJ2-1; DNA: TGTGCCAGCAGTGTGTCGCCCCGAAGACAGGGAGCCTACAATGAGCAGTTCTTC; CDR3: CASSVSPRRQGAYNEQFF
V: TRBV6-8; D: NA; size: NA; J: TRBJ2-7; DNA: TGTGCCAGCAGTGAATATGGATACGAGCAGTACTTC; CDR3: CASSEYGYEQYF
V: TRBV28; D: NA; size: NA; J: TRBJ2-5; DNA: TGTGCCAGCAGTTTACGCCCGGGACTTGTTGGGAAAGAGACCCAGTACTTC; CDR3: CASSLRPGLVGKETQYF
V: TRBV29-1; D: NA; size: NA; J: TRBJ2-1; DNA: TGCAGCGTGGGCCCCGGACCAGTGGGGTATAGTGAGCAGTTCTTC; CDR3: CSVGPGPVGYSEQFF
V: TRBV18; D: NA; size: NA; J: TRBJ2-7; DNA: TGTGCCAGCTCGCTCAGGGATTCAGGACCCTACGAGCAGTACTTC; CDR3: CASSLRDSGPYEQYF
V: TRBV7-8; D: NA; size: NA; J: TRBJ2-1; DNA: TGTGCCAGCAGCCCCTGGTGGAAGCGGTTCTACAATGAGCAGTTCTTC; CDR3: CASSPWWKRFYNEQFF
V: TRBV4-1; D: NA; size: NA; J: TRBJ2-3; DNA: TGCGCCAGCAACCCCGGGGGGCTACTAGCGCTCACAGATACGCAGTATTTT; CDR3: CASNPGGLLALTDTQYF
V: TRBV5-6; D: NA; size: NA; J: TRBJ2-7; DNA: TGTGCCAGCAGCTTGTGGGGTCGGGAAATGGACGAGCAGTACTTC; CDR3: CASSLWGREMDEQYF
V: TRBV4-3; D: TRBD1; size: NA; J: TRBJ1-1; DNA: TGCGCCAGCAGGAGGGACAGGGGGAACACTGAAGCTTTCTTT; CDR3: CASRRDRGNTEAFF
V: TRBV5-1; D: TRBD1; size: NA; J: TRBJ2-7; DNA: TGCGCCAGCAGCTTGGAGACAGGGCTAACCTACGAGCAGTACTTC; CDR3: CASSLETGLTYEQYF
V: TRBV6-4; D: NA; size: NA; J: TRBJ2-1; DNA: TGTGCCAGCAGTGACTCGGGTGGGGGATACAATGAGCAGTTCTTC; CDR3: CASSDSGGGYNEQFF
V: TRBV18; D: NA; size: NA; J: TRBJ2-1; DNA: TGTGCCAGCTCCGGCGGGGCTAATGAGCAGTTCTTC; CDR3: CASSGGANEQFF
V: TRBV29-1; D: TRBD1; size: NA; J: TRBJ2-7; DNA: TGCAGCGTTGAAGATCAGGACAGGGGGATTTACGAGCAGTACTTC; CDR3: CSVEDQDRGIYEQYF
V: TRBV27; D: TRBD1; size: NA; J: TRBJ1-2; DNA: TGTGCCAGCAGGGACAGGAACTATGGCTACACCTTC; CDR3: CASRDRNYGYTF
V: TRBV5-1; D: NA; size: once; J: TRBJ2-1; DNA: TGCGCCAGTCAGAGAGGTTCCAATGAGCAGTTCTTC; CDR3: CASQRGSNEQFF
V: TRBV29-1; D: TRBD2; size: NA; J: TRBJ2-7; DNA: TGCAGCGTTGAGTTCGGGACTACCCCTTACGAGCAGTACTTC; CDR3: CSVEFGTTPYEQYF
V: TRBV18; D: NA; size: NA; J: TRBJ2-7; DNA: TGTGCCAGCTCAACGGGAGCGTTCTACGAGCAGTACTTC; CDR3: CASSTGAFYEQYF
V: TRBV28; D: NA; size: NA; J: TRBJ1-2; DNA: TGTGCCAGCAGTTCTCCGAGGGGGTGGATGAACTATGGCTACACCTTC; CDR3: CASSSPRGWMNYGYTF
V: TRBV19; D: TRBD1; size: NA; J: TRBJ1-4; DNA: TGTGCCAGTAGTACCGACAGGGGGGATGAAAAACTGTTTTTT; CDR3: CASSTDRGDEKLFF
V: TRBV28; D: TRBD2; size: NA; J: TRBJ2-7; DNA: TGTGCCAGCAGTTTGGGGCTAGCGGGAGAGCAGTACTTC; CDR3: CASSLGLAGEQYF
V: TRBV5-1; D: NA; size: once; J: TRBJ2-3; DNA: TGCGCCAGCAGCTTGTCCAGGTTCACAGATACGCAGTATTTT; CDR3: CASSLSRFTDTQYF
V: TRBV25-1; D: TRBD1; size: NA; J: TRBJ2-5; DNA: TGTGCCAGCAGGAGCCGGGACAGCGTACCAGAGACCCAGTACTTC; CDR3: CASRSRDSVPETQYF
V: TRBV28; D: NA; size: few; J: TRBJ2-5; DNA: TGTGCCAGCAGTTTAAGCCAGAACCAAGAGACCCAGTACTTC; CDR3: CASSLSQNQETQYF
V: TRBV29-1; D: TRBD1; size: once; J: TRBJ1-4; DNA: TGCAGCGTTGAGGGGACAGAAGACGAAAAACTGTTTTTT; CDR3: CSVEGTEDEKLFF
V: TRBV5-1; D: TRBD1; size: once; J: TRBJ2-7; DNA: TGCGCCAGCAGCTTAACCCGGCCTAATGACAGGGTGAGCTCCTACGAGCAGTACTTC; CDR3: CASSLTRPNDRVSSYEQYF
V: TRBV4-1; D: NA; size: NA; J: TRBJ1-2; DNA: TGCGCCAGCAGCCAAGATTCCAGGGACCGGTATGGCTACACCTTC; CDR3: CASSQDSRDRYGYTF
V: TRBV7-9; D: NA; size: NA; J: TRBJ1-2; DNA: TGTGCCAGCAGCTTAGTCGGCTATGGCTACACCTTC; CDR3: CASSLVGYGYTF
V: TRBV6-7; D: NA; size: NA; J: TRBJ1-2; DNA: TGTGCCAGCAGTTACTCGGGGTCGAGGACGGGCTTC; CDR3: CASSYSGSRTGF
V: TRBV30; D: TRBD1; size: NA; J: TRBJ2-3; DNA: TGTGCCTGGAGCCGGGACAGCAGCACAGATACGCAGTATTTT; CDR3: CAWSRDSSTDTQYF
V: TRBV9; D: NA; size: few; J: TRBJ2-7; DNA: TGTGCCAGCAGCGTGGGACCTGTCTACGAGCAGTACTTC; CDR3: CASSVGPVYEQYF
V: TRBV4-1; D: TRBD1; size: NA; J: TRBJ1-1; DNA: TGCGCCAGCAGCCCACAGGGGAGTGGGTACACTGAAGCTTTCTTT; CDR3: CASSPQGSGYTEAFF
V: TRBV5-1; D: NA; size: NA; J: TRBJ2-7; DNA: TGCGCCAGCAGCCCGTGGACAGAAGGAAGCTACGAGCAGTACTTC; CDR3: CASSPWTEGSYEQYF